These 21 T cell receptor beta chains were all obtained from the same sample, sequenced in a study of shared clonotypes between healthy human individuals. Assay: immunoSEQ multiplex PCR; the TCRdb copy retains only in-frame clones and omits some. The sample lists 2 million to 2.5 million clones, approximately 93% seen once, with around 0.37% in the top ten. The sample consisted of naive CD4+ T cells from PBMCs. Subset meaning: CD45RA+ positively selected. All receptors derive from a man younger than 35 in good health. Some clones in this sample may be carry-over from other donors' samples.

This chain links TRBV11-3 with TRBJ2-1; 12 positions match TRBD2. Trimming removed 5 bases from V and 5 bases from J; junction bases left unmatched: 10. The CDR3 consists of 17 residues. The germline gives CDR1 SGHNT, CDR2 YENEEA. The CDR3 nucleotides are TGTGCCAGCAGCAACAGACTAGCGGGAGTACCGCACAATGAGCAGTTCTTC. Protein: CASSNRLAGVPHNEQFF.

This chain connects TRBV9 to TRBJ2-2; D unclear. Trimming cost V 1 base and J 0 bases, with 10 bases left between them. The CDR3 is 16 residues long. In germline, CDR1 is SGDLS, CDR2 YYNGEE. The CDR3 is CASSVFRIANTGELFF. In nucleotides, the CDR3 is TGTGCCAGCAGCGTATTCAGAATCGCGAACACCGGGGAGCTGTTTTTT.

The chain carries TRBV7-9 and TRBJ2-1; 7 bases are shared with TRBD1. After removal of 5 bases from V and 4 bases from J, the junction contained 8 bases not matched to a gene. Germline CDR1 and CDR2: SEHNR and FQNEAQ (reference sequence). This CDR3 is 15 amino acids long. CDR3 region: CASSLPGTAYNEQFF. In nucleotides, the CDR3 is TGTGCCAGCAGCCTACCCGGGACAGCTTACAATGAGCAGTTCTTC.

This clone was seen a few times. The rearrangement uses TRBV6-1 and TRBJ1-2; the match to TRBD1 covers 8 bases. In germline, CDR1 is MNHNS, CDR2 SASEGT. With V trimmed by 6 bases and J by 4 bases, 10 bases remained unmatched. The CDR3 sequence is 15 residues long. The CDR3 loop reads CASRLAGTGTYGYTF. The CDR3 coding sequence is TGTGCCAGCAGACTTGCCGGGACAGGTACCTATGGCTACACCTTC.

The rearrangement uses TRBV18 and TRBJ2-2; D is ambiguous. V dropped 1 base and J dropped 1 base, with 10 bases sitting between them. The germline CDR1 and CDR2 sequences are KGHSH and LQKENI. There are 16 residues in the CDR3. The CDR3 sequence is CASSPLRAGNTGELFF. CDR3 DNA sequence: TGTGCCAGCTCACCACTTAGGGCAGGGAACACCGGGGAGCTGTTTTTT.

Details on this clone: A junction end diverges from the germline sequence, so it may reflect a read error. V and J are TRBV6-5 and TRBJ1-2; TRBD1 agrees at 7 bases. The CDR3 extends over 12 amino acids. The germline V gene has CDR1 MNHEY and CDR2 SVGAGI. CDR3 loop: CASRTTGQRISF. CDR3 coding DNA: TGTGCCAGCAGGACTACGGGACAGCGAATCTCCTTC.

The chain has TRBV7-2 and TRBJ2-1, with TRBD2 matching 8 bases. CDR3 length: 17 amino acids. CDR1 SGHTA and CDR2 FQGNSA come from the germline V gene. The V segment lost 3 bases and the J segment 8 bases; nucleotides outside the gene matches: 15. The CDR3 sequence is CASSFLQASGSGDEQFF. The CDR3, as DNA: TGTGCCAGCAGCTTCCTCCAAGCTAGCGGGTCTGGCGATGAGCAGTTCTTC.

The V and J genes are TRBV5-1 and TRBJ2-3; 8 nucleotides align to TRBD2. Germline V gives CDR1 SGHRS, CDR2 YFSETQ. The CDR3 contains 16 residues. Trimming cost V 0 bases and J 0 bases; bases outside gene matches: 3. CDR3 DNA sequence: TGCGCCAGCAGCTTGGGGACTAGCACTAGCACAGATACGCAGTATTTT. Translating it yields CASSLGTSTSTDTQYF.

The rearrangement uses TRBV29-1 and TRBJ2-7; possible D gene TRBD1, 5 bases. Germline CDR1 is SQVTM and CDR2 is ANQGSEA. V shed 3 bases and J shed 5 bases, with 8 bases lying between them. CDR3 size: 11 residues. CDR3 in amino acids: CSVESGNEQYF. The CDR3 nucleotides are TGCAGCGTTGAGTCAGGGAACGAGCAGTACTTC.

V is TRBV29-1 and J is TRBJ2-7; 10 nucleotides match TRBD2. Germline V gene data show CDR1 as SQVTM and CDR2 as ANQGSEA. After removal of 7 bases from V and 7 bases from J, the junction contained 13 bases not matched to a gene. CDR3 length: 14 residues. The CDR3 coding sequence is TGCAGCGGAAGACTAGCGGGTGGCCAGGGGGAGCAGTACTTC. Protein: CSGRLAGGQGEQYF.

This chain links TRBV30 with TRBJ1-1; 8 bases agree with TRBD1. With V trimmed by 1 base and J by 7 bases, 2 bases remained unmatched. Germline loops: CDR1 GTSNPN, CDR2 SVGIG (reference sequence). The CDR3 covers 12 residues. CDR3 sequence reads: CAWSGTGGEAFF. The CDR3 DNA is TGTGCCTGGAGTGGAACAGGGGGTGAAGCTTTCTTT.

CDR3 nucleotide sequence: TGTGCCTGGAGTGTACGGGGCGGGAGCTCCTACAATGAGCAGTTCTTC. It yields the protein CAWSVRGGSSYNEQFF. This chain joins TRBV30 and TRBJ2-1; 7 bases map to TRBD2. Unmatched junction bases numbered 5, after V lost 0 bases and J lost 0 bases. Per germline, CDR1 GTSNPN and CDR2 SVGIG (reference sequence). The CDR3 runs 16 residues.

The chain recombines TRBV6-1 with TRBJ2-2; D is ambiguous. Germline lookup yields CDR1 MNHNS and CDR2 SASEGT. Between the trimmed V and J ends, which lost 8 bases and 0 bases, there was a span of 7 bases. This CDR3 spans 13 amino acids. This CDR3 is CASPQTNTGELFF. The CDR3 DNA reads as TGTGCCAGCCCCCAGACGAACACCGGGGAGCTGTTTTTT.

V usage is TRBV7-3 and J usage is TRBJ2-7, with D possibly called TRBD1 or TRBD2 (5 bases each). Per the germline V gene, CDR1 is SGHTA and CDR2 is FQGTGA. CDR3 length: 13 amino acids. The V and J ends lost 5 bases and 5 bases respectively, with 13 bases between them. The CDR3 sequence is CASSQGPPNEQYF. The CDR3 DNA sequence: TGTGCCAGCAGCCAGGGACCCCCAAACGAGCAGTACTTC.

The V gene is TRBV14, the J gene TRBJ1-1; D not certain. Germline V gene data show CDR1 as SGHDN and CDR2 as FVKESK. V lost 0 bases to trimming and J lost 9 bases, with 8 bases between them. CDR3 length: 12 residues. CDR3 amino acids: CASSQDLIQAFF. The CDR3 bases are TGTGCCAGCAGCCAAGATCTCATCCAAGCTTTCTTT. Combining the CDR3 with reference TRBV14 and TRBJ1-1 gives the whole variable domain EAGVTQFPSHSVIEKGQTVTLRCDPISGHDNLYWYRRVMGKEIKFLLHFVKESKQDESGMPNNRFLAERTGGTYSTLKVQPAELEDSGVYFCASSQDLIQAFFGQGTRLTVV.

V gene TRBV28 combines with J gene TRBJ2-7; 7 bases align to TRBD2. The J segment lost 3 bases and the V segment lost 6 bases, leaving 11 bases of the junction unmatched. CDR3 length: 15 amino acids. Germline lookup yields CDR1 MDHEN and CDR2 SYDVKM. In DNA, the CDR3 is TGTGCCAGCAGCCCGGGGGGAGCGGGCGTCTACGAGCAGTACTTC. Translated: CASSPGGAGVYEQYF. Supplemented by reference TRBV28 and TRBJ2-7, the full variable domain reads DVKVTQSSRYLVKRTGEKVFLECVQDMDHENMFWYRQDPGLGLRLIYFSYDVKMKEKGDIPEGYSVSREKKERFSLILESASTNQTSMYLCASSPGGAGVYEQYFGPGTRLTVT.

The V and J genes are TRBV5-4 and TRBJ1-1; weak D call: TRBD1 (5 bases). The germline gives CDR1 SGHNT, CDR2 YYREEE (reference sequence). The CDR3 sequence is 14 residues long. Trimming cost V 4 bases and J 5 bases, with 15 bases left between them. In DNA, the CDR3 is TGTGCCAGCAGCCCGGGACGTCTGGTGACTGAAGCTTTCTTT. Translation gives CASSPGRLVTEAFF.

The chain recombines TRBV7-9 with TRBJ2-7; D possibly corresponds to TRBD2 (6 bases). Germline CDR1 SEHNR, CDR2 FQNEAQ (reference sequence). The length of the CDR3 is 14 residues. Deletions cut 5 bases from V and 7 bases from J, with 18 bases between. The DNA for the CDR3 is TGTGCCAGCAGCCCACATGGCGGGGAAAGGGAGCAGTACTTC. Its protein is CASSPHGGEREQYF.

V usage is TRBV11-3 and J usage is TRBJ2-2, with D possibly TRBD1 on 6 matching bases. Looked up from germline, CDR1 is SGHNT and CDR2 is YENEEA. Trimming took 5 bases from V and 5 from J, leaving 15 bases between them. The CDR3 runs 15 residues. CDR3 sequence (DNA): TGTGCCAGCAGCCCCGCGACAGGCGGAACCGGGGAGCTGTTTTTT. This encodes CASSPATGGTGELFF.

This clone was detected only a few times. The V call is TRBV7-3, the J call TRBJ1-1; D is unclear. The CDR3 is 12 residues long. Germline assignment: CDR1 SGHTA and CDR2 FQGTGA. V shed 5 bases and J shed 4 bases, with 8 bases lying between them. The CDR3 is CASSEHPTEAFF. CDR3 nucleotide sequence: TGTGCCAGCAGCGAGCATCCCACTGAAGCTTTCTTT.

This chain connects TRBV28 to TRBJ2-7; tentatively, D is TRBD1 (6 bases). Germline V gene lookup returns CDR1 MDHEN and CDR2 SYDVKM. This CDR3 contains 16 residues. V was shortened by 10 bases and J by 2 bases, with 24 bases between the two germline ends. The CDR3 DNA reads as TGTGCCACCGAAGGGGTAGGAGGCAGGGGTCCCTACGAGCAGTACTTC. This translates into CATEGVGGRGPYEQYF. Using reference TRBV28 and TRBJ2-7 for the parts outside the CDR3, the full variable domain is DVKVTQSSRYLVKRTGEKVFLECVQDMDHENMFWYRQDPGLGLRLIYFSYDVKMKEKGDIPEGYSVSREKKERFSLILESASTNQTSMYLCATEGVGGRGPYEQYFGPGTRLTVT.